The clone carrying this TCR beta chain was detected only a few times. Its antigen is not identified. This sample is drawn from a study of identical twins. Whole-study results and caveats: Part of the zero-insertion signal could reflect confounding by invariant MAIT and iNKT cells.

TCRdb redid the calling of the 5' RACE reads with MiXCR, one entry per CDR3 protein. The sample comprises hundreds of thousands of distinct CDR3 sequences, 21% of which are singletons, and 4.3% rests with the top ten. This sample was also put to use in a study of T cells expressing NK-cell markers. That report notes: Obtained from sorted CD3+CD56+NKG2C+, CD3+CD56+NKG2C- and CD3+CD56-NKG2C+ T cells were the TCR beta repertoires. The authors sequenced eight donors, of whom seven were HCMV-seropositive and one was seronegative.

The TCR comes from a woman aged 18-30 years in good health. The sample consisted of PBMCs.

The DNA for the CDR3 is TGCAGTGTTACGACAGGGATCCTCTACGAGCAGTACTTC. It yields the protein CSVTTGILYEQYF. The rearrangement uses TRBV20-1 and TRBJ2-7; 7 bases align to TRBD1. CDR3 length equals 13 residues. The germline V gene encodes CDR1 DFQATT and CDR2 SNEGSKA (reference sequence). The V and J ends lost 7 bases and 3 bases, in that order; junction bases with no gene match: 9.